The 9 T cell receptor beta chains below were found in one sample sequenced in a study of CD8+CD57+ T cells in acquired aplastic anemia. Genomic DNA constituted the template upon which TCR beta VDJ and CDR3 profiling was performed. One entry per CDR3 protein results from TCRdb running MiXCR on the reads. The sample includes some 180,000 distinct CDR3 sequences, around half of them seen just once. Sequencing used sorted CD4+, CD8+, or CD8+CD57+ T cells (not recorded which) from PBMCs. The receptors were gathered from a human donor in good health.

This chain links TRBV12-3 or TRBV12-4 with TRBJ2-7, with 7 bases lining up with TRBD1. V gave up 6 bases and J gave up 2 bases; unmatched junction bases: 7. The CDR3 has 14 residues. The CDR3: CASRRQGQTYEQYF. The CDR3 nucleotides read TGTGCCAGCAGAAGACAGGGCCAGACCTACGAGCAGTACTTC.

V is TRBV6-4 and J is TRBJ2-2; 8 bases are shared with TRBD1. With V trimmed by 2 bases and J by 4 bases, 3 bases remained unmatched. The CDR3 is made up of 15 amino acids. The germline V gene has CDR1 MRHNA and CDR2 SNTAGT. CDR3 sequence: CASSDGGQVTGELFF. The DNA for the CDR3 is TGTGCCAGCAGTGACGGGGGACAGGTCACCGGGGAGCTGTTTTTT.

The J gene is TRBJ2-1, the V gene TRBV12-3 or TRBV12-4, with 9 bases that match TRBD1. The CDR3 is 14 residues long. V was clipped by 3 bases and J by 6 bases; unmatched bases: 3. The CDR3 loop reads CASSLGTGSNEQFF. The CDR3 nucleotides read TGTGCCAGCAGTTTGGGGACAGGGTCCAATGAGCAGTTCTTC.

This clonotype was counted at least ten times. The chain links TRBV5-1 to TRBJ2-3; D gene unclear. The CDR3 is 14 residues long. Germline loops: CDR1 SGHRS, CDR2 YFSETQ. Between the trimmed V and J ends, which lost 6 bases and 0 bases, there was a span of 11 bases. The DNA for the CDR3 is TGCGCCAGCAAACCGGGTGTTAGCACAGATACGCAGTATTTT. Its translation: CASKPGVSTDTQYF.

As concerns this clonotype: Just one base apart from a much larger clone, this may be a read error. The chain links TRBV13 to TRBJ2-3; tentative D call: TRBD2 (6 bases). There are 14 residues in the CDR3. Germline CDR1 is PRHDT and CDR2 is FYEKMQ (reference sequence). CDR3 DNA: TGTGCCAGCAGCTCCCCGGGGGATACAGATACGCAGTGTTTT. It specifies CASSSPGDTDTQCF.

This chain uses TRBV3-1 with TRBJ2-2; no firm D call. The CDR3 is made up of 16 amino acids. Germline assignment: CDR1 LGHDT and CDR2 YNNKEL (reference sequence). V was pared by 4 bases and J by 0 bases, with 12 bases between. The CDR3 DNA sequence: TGTGCCAGCAGCCCGAGACGCAGGACGAACACCGGGGAGCTGTTTTTT. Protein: CASSPRRRTNTGELFF.

Written as DNA, the CDR3 is TGTGCCAGCAGCCACGGCGGAACCAGGGATGAGCAGTTCTTC. This sequence encodes CASSHGGTRDEQFF. This chain uses TRBV3-1 with TRBJ2-1; TRBD1 might be the D (5 bases). With 3 bases removed from V and 8 bases from J, the gap between germline ends came to 14 bases. The germline gives CDR1 LGHDT, CDR2 YNNKEL (reference sequence). This CDR3 comprises 14 residues.

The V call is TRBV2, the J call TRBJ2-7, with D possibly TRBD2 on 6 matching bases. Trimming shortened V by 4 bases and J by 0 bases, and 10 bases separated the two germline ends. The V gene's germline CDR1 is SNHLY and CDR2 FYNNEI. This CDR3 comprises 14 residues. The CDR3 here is CASSAPGSSYEQYF. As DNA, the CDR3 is TGTGCCAGCAGTGCCCCCGGGAGCTCCTACGAGCAGTACTTC.

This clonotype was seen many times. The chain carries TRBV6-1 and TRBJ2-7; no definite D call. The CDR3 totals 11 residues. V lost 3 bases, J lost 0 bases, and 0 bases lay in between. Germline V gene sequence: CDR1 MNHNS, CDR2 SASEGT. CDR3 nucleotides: TGTGCCAGCAGTGACTCCTACGAGCAGTACTTC. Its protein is CASSDSYEQYF.